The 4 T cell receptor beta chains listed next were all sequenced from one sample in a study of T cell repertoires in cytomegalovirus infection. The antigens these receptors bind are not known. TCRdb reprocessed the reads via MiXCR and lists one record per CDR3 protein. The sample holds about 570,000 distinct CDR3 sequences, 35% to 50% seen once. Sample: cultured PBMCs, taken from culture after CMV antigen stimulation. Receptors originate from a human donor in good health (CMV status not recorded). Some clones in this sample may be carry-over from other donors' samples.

CDR3: CASSSRTGHGDTIYF. The CDR3 coding sequence is TGTGCCAGCAGTTCCAGGACAGGGCATGGTGACACCATATATTTT. J is TRBJ1-3 and V is TRBV27; 8 bases align to TRBD1. This CDR3 spans 15 amino acids. Per the germline V gene, CDR1 is MNHEY and CDR2 is SMNVEV (reference sequence). The V gene end was trimmed by 4 bases and the J gene end by 8 bases; junction bases not matched to a gene: 10.

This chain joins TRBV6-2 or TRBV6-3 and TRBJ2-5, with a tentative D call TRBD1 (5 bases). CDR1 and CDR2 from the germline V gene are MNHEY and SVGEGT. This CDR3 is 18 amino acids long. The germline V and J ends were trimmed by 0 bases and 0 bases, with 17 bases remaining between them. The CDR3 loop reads CASSYSTERQPYQETQYF. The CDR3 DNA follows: TGTGCCAGCAGTTACTCGACAGAACGGCAACCATACCAAGAGACCCAGTACTTC.

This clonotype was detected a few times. In DNA, the CDR3 is TGTGCCAGCAGCCCCCTTGGCGGGGGGGAGTATTTT. Translated: CASSPLGGGEYF. The chain combines TRBV7-4 with TRBJ2-3; 9 bases agree with TRBD2. V lost 5 bases, J lost 13 bases, and 7 bases stayed unmatched. Germline CDR1 and CDR2: SGHVT and SQSDAQ. The CDR3 consists of 12 residues.

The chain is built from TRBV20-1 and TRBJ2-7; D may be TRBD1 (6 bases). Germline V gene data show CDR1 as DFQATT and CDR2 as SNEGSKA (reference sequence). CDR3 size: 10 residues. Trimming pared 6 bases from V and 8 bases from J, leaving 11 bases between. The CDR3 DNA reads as TGCAGTGCGCGGACAGTCCAGCAGTACTTC. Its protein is CSARTVQQYF.